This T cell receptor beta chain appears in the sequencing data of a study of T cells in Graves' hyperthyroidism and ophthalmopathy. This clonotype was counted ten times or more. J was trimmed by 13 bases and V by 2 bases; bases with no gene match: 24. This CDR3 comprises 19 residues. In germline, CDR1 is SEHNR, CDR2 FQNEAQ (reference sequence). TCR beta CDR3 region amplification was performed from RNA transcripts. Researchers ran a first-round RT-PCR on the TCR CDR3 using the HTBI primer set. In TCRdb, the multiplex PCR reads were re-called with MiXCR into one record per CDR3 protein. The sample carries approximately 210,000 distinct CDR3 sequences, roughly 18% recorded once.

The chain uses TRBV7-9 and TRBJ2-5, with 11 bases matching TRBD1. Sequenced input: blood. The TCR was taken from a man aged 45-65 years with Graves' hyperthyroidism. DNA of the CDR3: TGTGCCAGCAGCTTAATCCCGCGGACAGGGGGCCTCCAAATGGGCCGGGGGTACTTC. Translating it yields CASSLIPRTGGLQMGRGYF.